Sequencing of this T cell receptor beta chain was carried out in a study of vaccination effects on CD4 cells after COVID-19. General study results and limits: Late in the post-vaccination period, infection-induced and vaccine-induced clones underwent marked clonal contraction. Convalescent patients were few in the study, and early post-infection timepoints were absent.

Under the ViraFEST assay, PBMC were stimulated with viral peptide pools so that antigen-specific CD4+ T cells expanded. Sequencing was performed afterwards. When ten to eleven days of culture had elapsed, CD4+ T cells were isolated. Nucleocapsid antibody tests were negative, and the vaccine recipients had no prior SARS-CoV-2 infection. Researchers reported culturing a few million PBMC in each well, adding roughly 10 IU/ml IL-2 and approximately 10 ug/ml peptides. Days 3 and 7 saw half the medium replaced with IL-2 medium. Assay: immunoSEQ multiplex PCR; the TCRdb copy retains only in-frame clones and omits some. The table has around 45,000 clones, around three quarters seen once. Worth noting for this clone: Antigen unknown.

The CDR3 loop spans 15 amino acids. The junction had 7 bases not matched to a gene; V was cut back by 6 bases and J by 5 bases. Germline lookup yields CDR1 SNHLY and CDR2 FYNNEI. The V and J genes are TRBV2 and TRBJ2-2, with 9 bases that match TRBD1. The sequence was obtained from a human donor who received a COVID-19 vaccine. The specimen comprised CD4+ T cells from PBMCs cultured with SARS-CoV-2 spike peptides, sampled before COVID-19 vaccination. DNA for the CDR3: TGTGCCAGCAGCTCACAGGGGGCGCGAACCGGGGAGCTGTTTTTT. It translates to CASSSQGARTGELFF. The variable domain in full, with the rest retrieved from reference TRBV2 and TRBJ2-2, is EPEVTQTPSHQVTQMGQEVILRCVPISNHLYFYWYRQILGQKVEFLVSFYNNEISEKSEIFDDQFSVERPDGSNFTLKIRSTKLEDSAMYFCASSSQGARTGELFFGEGSRLTVL.